This T cell receptor beta chain was sequenced for a study of blood T cells in healthy people across ages. A sample-barcoded 5' primer and a J-beta primer mix were used in a second PCR of roughly 6 to 11 cycles. From the 5' RACE reads, TCRdb called clonotypes with MiXCR, one entry per CDR3 protein. The data show hundreds of thousands of distinct CDR3 sequences, 45% to 50% seen once. The CDR3 totals 13 residues. V lost 5 bases and J 8 bases, leaving 16 bases between the germline ends. Germline loops: CDR1 DFQATT, CDR2 SNEGSKA (reference sequence). Material for sequencing was blood. This sequence joins TRBV20-1 and TRBJ2-1; no reliable D call. This sequence originates from a woman between 55 and 75 years old in good health. This CDR3 reads CSAVDGREYEQFF. CDR3 coding DNA: TGCAGTGCTGTCGATGGGCGCGAATATGAGCAGTTCTTC.